This TCR beta chain was identified in a study of blood T cell repertoires in COVID-19 (TCRdb year 2020). Regarding the research as a whole: The collaborator samples originated in the United States, Italy and Spain and spanned the acute and convalescent phases of COVID-19. The prospective study material was composed of cDNA or gDNA derived from T cells, B-cell-depleted T cells, or PBMCs. The sample metadata nearly always contained a de-identified subject ID, COVID-19 status, age in years and sex. Samples came from the ongoing ImmuneRACE study (first 160 participants) plus 1,254 subjects from 6 global collaborators. The repertoires were released in a freely available public database intended as a resource for research on the immune response to SARS-CoV-2. Where available, HLA class I and class II types were taken from metadata supplied by the sample provider and were not determined by assay-based typing. The dataset comprised deeply sampled blood TCRbeta repertoires from subjects exposed to, actively infected with, or recovered from COVID-19.

TCRbeta CDR3 regions were amplified from genomic DNA using the immunoSEQ Assay, a bias-controlled multiplex PCR. The authors processed their data as follows. The number of nucleated cells in each sample was estimated by amplification of reference gene primers within the assay. Sequence reads were collapsed and filtered to measure the absolute abundance of every unique TCRbeta CDR3 rearrangement. For each sample, productive Simpson clonality was calculated as the square root of Simpson's diversity index across productive rearrangements. Imported from immuneACCESS, the table was reduced by TCRdb to in-frame sequences with V and J called. These copies leave out some clones; in studies compared against another copy, an unresolved V gene accounts for under half, and the cause of the remainder is not known. The DNA was the basis for D and trimming; V, J and clone size are from that table. The table for this sample lists roughly 80,000 clones; roughly 87% of them were counted only once. The ten largest clones add up to around 10% of the sample.

Collaborating institutions collected whole blood in K2EDTA tubes following their own protocols. For TCRbeta analysis, collaborators shipped samples in one of three forms: frozen whole blood, isolated PBMCs, or DNA extracted from either of those sample types. V is clipped by 4 bases and J by 1 base, and the sequence between their germline boundaries is 11 bases long. Via the germline V gene, CDR1 is MGHDK and CDR2 SYGVNS. Inclusive of the bounding cysteine and phenylalanine, the CDR3 is 15 residues long. Only the CDR3 DNA stays, 45 bases, in frame from base 1. Findings and caveats that apply to the study as a whole: The quantity of clinical and demographic metadata differed by source and by participant and was supplied without curation.

Of note for this clone: Its antigen remains undetermined. Base-call qualities are not available, and no considerably larger clone is one nucleotide away.

This clonotype originated in a man aged 50-60 years with acute or convalescent COVID-19. The chain is made from TRBV25-1 and TRBJ2-1; too little of a D gene remains to name it. Sequenced material: peripheral blood. The DNA is as follows: TGTGCCAGCAGTGGAGACAAGCCGTCCTACAATGAGCAGTTCTTC. Translated, this gives CASSGDKPSYNEQFF.